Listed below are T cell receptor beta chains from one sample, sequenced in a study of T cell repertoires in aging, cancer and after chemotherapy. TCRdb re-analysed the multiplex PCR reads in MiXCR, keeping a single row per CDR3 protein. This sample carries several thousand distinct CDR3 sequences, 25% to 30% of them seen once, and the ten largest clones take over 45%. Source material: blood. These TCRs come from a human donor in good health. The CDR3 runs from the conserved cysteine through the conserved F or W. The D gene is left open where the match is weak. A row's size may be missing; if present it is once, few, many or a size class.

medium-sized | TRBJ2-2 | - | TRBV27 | TGTGCCAGCAGTTTATTCGGGACCGGGGAGCTGTTTTTT | CASSLFGTGELFF
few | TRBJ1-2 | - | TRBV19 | TGTGCCAGTAATCAAGACCCCCTATATGGCTACACCTTC | CASNQDPLYGYTF
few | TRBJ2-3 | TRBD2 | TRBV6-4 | TGTGCCAGCAGTGACACAGCGGGAAGGGGAACAGATACGCAGTATTTT | CASSDTAGRGTDTQYF
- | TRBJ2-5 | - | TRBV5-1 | TGCGCCAGCAGCTTCTTAGGACTATTACAAGAGACCCAGTACTTC | CASSFLGLLQETQYF
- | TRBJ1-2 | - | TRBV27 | TGTGCCAGCAGTCCCCCGGGAAGAGGTGGCTACACCTTC | CASSPPGRGGYTF
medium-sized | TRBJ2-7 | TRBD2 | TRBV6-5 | TGTGCCAGCAGGTCCGGGACTAGCGGGAGGAGAAGGGCCTACGAGCAGTACTTC | CASRSGTSGRRRAYEQYF
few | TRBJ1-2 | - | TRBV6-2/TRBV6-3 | TGTGCCAGCATCCCGAGAACTTTAGGGGCCTATGGCTACACCTTC | CASIPRTLGAYGYTF
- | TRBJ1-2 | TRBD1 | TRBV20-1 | TGCAGTGCTAGAGAATGGACAGGGGATCGGCGTATCGACTATGGCTACACCTTC | CSAREWTGDRRIDYGYTF
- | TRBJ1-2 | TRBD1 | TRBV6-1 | TGTGCCAGCGACGGGACAGGGGGGATCGGTGGCTACACCTTC | CASDGTGGIGGYTF
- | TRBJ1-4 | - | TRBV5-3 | TGCTCCAGCAGCATAGGGACAACTACTAATGAAAAACTGTTTTTT | CSSSIGTTTNEKLFF
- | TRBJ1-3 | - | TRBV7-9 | TGTGCCAGCAGCCCGGGGCTATCTGGAAACACCATATATTTT | CASSPGLSGNTIYF
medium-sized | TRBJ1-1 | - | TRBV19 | TGTGCCAGCGCTGTGAGAGGAGGCACTGAAGCTTTCTTT | CASAVRGGTEAFF
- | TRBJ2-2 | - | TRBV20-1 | TGCAGTGCTCGGGTGCCGAACACCGGGGAGCTGTTTTTT | CSARVPNTGELFF
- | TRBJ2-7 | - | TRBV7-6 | TGTGCCAGCAGCTTAGGGGGGACCGTGCCTAACGAGCAGTACTTC | CASSLGGTVPNEQYF
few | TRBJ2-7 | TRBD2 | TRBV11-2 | TGTGCCAGCAGCTTAGCCGCGACTAGCGGGGTAACTTACGAGCAGTACTTC | CASSLAATSGVTYEQYF
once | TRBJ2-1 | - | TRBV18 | TGTGCCAGCTCCCGAAGGGAGAGTGAGCAGTTCTTC | CASSRRESEQFF
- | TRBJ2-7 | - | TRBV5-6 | TGTGAAAGAAGCTTCTCCGGGGAGGAGTACTACGTGGGAATAACCTACGAGCAGTACTTC | CERSFSGEEYYVGITYEQYF
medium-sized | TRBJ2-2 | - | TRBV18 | TGTGCCAGCTCACAACGGGCTTCCTGGGCCGGGGAGCTGTTTTTT | CASSQRASWAGELFF
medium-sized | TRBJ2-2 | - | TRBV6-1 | TGTGCCAGCAGTGAAGCGCGCCCTCGGGAGCTGTTTTTT | CASSEARPRELFF
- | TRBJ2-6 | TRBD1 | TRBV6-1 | TGTGCCAGCAGACGACTTCTGCTTACAGGGGTCTCTGGGGCCAACGTCCTGACTTTC | CASRRLLLTGVSGANVLTF
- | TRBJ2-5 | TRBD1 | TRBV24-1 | TGTGCCACCAGGGCAGGGGGCGGTGAGACCCAGTACTTC | CATRAGGGETQYF
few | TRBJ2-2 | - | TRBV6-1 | TGTGCCAGCTCCGGGACTGCGAATTTCGCGAACACCGGGGAGCTGTTTTTT | CASSGTANFANTGELFF
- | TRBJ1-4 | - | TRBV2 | TGTGCCAGCCAACAGGGAGCTGAAAAACTGTTTTTT | CASQQGAEKLFF
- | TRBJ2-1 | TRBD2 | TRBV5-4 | TGTGCCAGCAGCCGTTTAGCGGGGTCGAGCTCCTACAATGAGCAGTTCTTC | CASSRLAGSSSYNEQFF
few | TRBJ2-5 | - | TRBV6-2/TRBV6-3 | TGTGCCAGCAGTTACGGGTCCCCACGAGAGACCCAGTACTTC | CASSYGSPRETQYF
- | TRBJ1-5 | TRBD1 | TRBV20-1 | TGCAGTGCTCACCAGACAGGGCACCAGCCCCAGCATTTT | CSAHQTGHQPQHF
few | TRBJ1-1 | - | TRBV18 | TGTGCCAGCTCACGTTTGACCGGGGCTGGGGCCTCGAACACTGAAGCTTTCTTT | CASSRLTGAGASNTEAFF
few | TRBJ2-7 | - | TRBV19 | TGTGCCAGTAGTATAGTGGAGGGAACTGTTAGGGAGCAGTACTTC | CASSIVEGTVREQYF
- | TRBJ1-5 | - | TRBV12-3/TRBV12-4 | TGTGCCAGCAGTCGCCAGATGAGCAATCAGCCCCAGCATTTT | CASSRQMSNQPQHF
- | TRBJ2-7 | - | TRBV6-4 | TGTGCCAGCAGTGACTCGCATAGCCGGGAGCGACTCCTAGGCGAGCAGTACTTC | CASSDSHSRERLLGEQYF
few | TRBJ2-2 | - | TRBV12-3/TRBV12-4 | TGTGCCAGCAGTTACATAGGTAGCCTGTTTTTT | CASSYIGSLFF
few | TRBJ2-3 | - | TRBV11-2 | TGTGCCAGCAGCCTTCTCACTAGCACAGATACGCAGTATTTT | CASSLLTSTDTQYF
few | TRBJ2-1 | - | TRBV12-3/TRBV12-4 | TGTGCCAGCAGTTTTCTAGCCAATGAGCAGTTCTTC | CASSFLANEQFF
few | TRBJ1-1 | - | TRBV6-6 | TGTGCCAGCAGTTACAGTGGAGCCCAGCGGAACACTGAAGCTTTCTTT | CASSYSGAQRNTEAFF
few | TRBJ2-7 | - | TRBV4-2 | TGTGCCAGCAGCCAAGATGAGGGGCAGGGCTCCTACGAGCAGTACTTC | CASSQDEGQGSYEQYF
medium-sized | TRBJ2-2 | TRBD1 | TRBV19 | TGTGCCAGTAGTAGGACAGGGAACCCCAACACCGGGGAGCTGTTTTTT | CASSRTGNPNTGELFF
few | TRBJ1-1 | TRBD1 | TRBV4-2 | TGCGCCAGCAGCCAAGATTTTAGCGAGGGGGCGCAGGGCACTGAAGCTTTCTTT | CASSQDFSEGAQGTEAFF
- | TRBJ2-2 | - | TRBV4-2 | TGTGCCAGCAGCCAAGAACCAACCACCGGGGAGCTGTTTTTT | CASSQEPTTGELFF
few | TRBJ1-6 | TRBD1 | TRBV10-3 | TGTGCCATCAGTGAGTTTACAGGGGGCGATTCACCCCTCCACTTT | CAISEFTGGDSPLHF
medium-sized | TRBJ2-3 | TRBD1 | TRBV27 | TGTGCCAGCAGTCAGACAGGGGTATTAGCAGATACGCAGTATTTT | CASSQTGVLADTQYF
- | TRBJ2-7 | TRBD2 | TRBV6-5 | TGTGCCAGCAGCAGGGAGCGGGAGCAAGACGAGCAGTACTTC | CASSREREQDEQYF
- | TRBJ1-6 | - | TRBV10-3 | TGTGCCGCACAACCCGGGAGCAATTCACCCCTCCACTTT | CAAQPGSNSPLHF
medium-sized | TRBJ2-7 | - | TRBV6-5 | TGTGCCAGCAGTTACTCCGAGGGGCAAGAGCAGTACTTC | CASSYSEGQEQYF
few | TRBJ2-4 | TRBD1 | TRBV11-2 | TGTGCCAGCAGCTTACAGGGGGCGAACATTCAGTACTTC | CASSLQGANIQYF
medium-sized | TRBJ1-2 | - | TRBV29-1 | TGCAGCGTTGGCAATAGGGGCTACACCTTC | CSVGNRGYTF
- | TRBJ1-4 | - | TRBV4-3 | TGCGCCAGCAGCCCTCAGGAGGGGGGAAATGAAAAACTGTTTTTT | CASSPQEGGNEKLFF
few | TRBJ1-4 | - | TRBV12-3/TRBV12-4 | TGTGCCAGCAGTGGGCAGGGCGGGGGGAATGAAAAACTGTTTTTT | CASSGQGGGNEKLFF
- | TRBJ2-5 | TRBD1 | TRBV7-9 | TGTGCCAGCAGCTTAGAACAACAGGGGTCGACGCGTAGGGAGACCCAGTACTTC | CASSLEQQGSTRRETQYF
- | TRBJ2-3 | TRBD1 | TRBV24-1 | TGTGCCACCAGTAAGGACAGGGGAGGGAGCACAGATACGCAGTATTTT | CATSKDRGGSTDTQYF
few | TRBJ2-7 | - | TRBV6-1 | TGTGCCAGCAGTACCCACCACAGTGCCTACGAGCAGTACTTC | CASSTHHSAYEQYF
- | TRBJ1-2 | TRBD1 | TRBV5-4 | TGTGCCAGCAGACCCGGCGAGGGGGCAGCCTATGGCTACACCTTC | CASRPGEGAAYGYTF
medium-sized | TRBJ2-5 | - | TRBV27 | TGTGCCAGCAGTTTATATGGGTCCCAAGAGACCCAGTACTTC | CASSLYGSQETQYF
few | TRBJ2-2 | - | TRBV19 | TGTGCCAGTAGTATTGGGGGAGTGACCACCGGGGAGCTGTTTTTT | CASSIGGVTTGELFF
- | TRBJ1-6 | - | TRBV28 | TGTGCCAGCAGGCGAACAGGGAATTCACCCCTCCACTTT | CASRRTGNSPLHF
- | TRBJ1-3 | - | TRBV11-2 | TGTGCCAGCAGCTTAGGACAGGACCGTACCATATATTTT | CASSLGQDRTIYF
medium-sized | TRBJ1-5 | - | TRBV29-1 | TGCAGCGTTGAAGACTTTTTAGGGAGGGATCAGCCCCAGCATTTT | CSVEDFLGRDQPQHF
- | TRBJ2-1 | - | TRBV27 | TGTGCCAGCAGTTACCGACTTCCAATTTCCTACAATGAGCAGTTCTTC | CASSYRLPISYNEQFF
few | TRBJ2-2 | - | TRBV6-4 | TGTGCCAGCAGCGCGACAGGGAACACCGGGGAGCTGTTTTTT | CASSATGNTGELFF
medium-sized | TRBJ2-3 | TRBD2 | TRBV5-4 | TGTGCCAGCCGGCGGGAGATCGCAGATACGCAGTATTTT | CASRREIADTQYF